This TCR beta chain was profiled in a study of regulatory T cells in long-lasting Graves disease. Across the study: Over 5 years on antithyroid drugs plus positive TSH receptor antibodies marked Graves' disease as persistent. Notes on the study in general: Persistent disease preferred TRBV28, TRBJ1-2 and TRBJ2-5; new disease, TRBV20-1 and TRBJ2-1.

With iRepertoire HTBI primers and Arm-PCR of CDR3 regions, TCR beta libraries were built. TCRdb redid the calling of the multiplex PCR reads with MiXCR, one entry per CDR3 protein. The table shows about 450,000 distinct CDR3 sequences, with 23% occurring only once. Germline values: CDR1 SGHRS, CDR2 YFSETQ. Trimming cost V 0 bases and J 3 bases, with 9 bases left between them. CDR3 length: 15 amino acids. Documented time point: persistent/refractory GD, antithyroid drugs over 5 years with positive TRAb. From PBMCs, RNA was extracted and then used to make the TCR library. It was by American Thyroid Association guidelines that Graves' disease was diagnosed. Blood from the periphery, about 9 milliliters in all, was drawn into EDTA tubes. In regard to this clonotype: Its antigen is unidentified.

The sequence was collected from a female donor with Graves disease. The sequencing used peripheral blood mononuclear cells (PBMCs), collected when the disease was refractory, from a patient treated with antithyroid drugs. This chain links TRBV5-1 with TRBJ1-4; D is unresolved. The chain's CDR3 is CASSLALGPNEKLFF. The CDR3, as DNA: TGCGCCAGCAGCTTGGCTCTGGGTCCTAATGAAAAACTGTTTTTT. Based on the CDR3 plus reference TRBV5-1 and TRBJ1-4, the full variable domain is KAGVTQTPRYLIKTRGQQVTLSCSPISGHRSVSWYQQTPGQGLQFLFEYFSETQRNKGNFPGRFSGRQFSNSRSEMNVSTLELGDSALYLCASSLALGPNEKLFFGSGTQLSVL.